This record covers a single T cell receptor (beta chain). The antigen is unknown. TCRdb re-called the 5' RACE reads with MiXCR, one entry per CDR3 protein. There are 510,000 or so distinct CDR3 sequences in the sample; 13% to 15% occur only once, and 0.44% lies in the top ten. The V gene lost 0 bases and the J gene lost 7 bases, with 4 bases spanning the gap. The CDR3 runs 12 residues. Per the germline V gene, CDR1 is SGHDT and CDR2 is YYEEEE. This sample is drawn from a study of identical twins. Findings and caveats of the study: Excess sharing between twins was weaker in beta out-of-frame sequences. Twin-shared out-of-frame alpha sequences were enriched for low generation probability. Donors were not followed over many years; analysis was cross-sectional.

These same data were also listed under a study on yellow fever vaccine responses in identical twins.

The V and J genes are TRBV5-6 and TRBJ2-2, with D uncertain. This clonotype was obtained from a woman between 18 and 29 years old in good health. The sequencing input was CD4+ T cells sorted from blood. The CDR3 DNA is TGTGCCAGCAGCTTGGAGGGCGGGGAGCTGTTTTTT. Amino acid sequence: CASSLEGGELFF.